This T cell receptor (beta chain) was found in a study of blood T cell repertoires in COVID-19 (dated by TCRdb to about 2020). For the wider study: Collaborator samples came from the United States, Italy and Spain and covered acute and convalescent phases of COVID-19. A de-identified subject ID, COVID-19 status, age in years and sex were almost always included in the sample metadata. Where available, HLA class I and class II types were taken from metadata supplied by the sample provider and were not determined by assay-based typing. The material from the prospective study consisted of cDNA or gDNA derived from T cells, B-cell-depleted T cells, or PBMCs. The repertoires were released in a freely available public database meant as a resource for research on the immune response to SARS-CoV-2. Samples came from the ongoing ImmuneRACE study (first 160 participants) plus 1,254 subjects from 6 global collaborators. Subjects who had been exposed to COVID-19, were actively infected with it, or had recovered from it provided the deeply sampled blood TCRbeta repertoires that made up the dataset.

V gives up 3 bases and J gives up 2 bases, and the segment between their germline ends measures 6 bases. The CDR3 has 12 amino acids, counting the end cysteine and phenylalanine. The only DNA kept is the CDR3, 36 bases in frame from the first base. CDR1 is given as GTSNPN and CDR2 as SVGIG, both from the germline V gene (reference sequence). Whole blood was collected in K2EDTA tubes by collaborating institutions according to the institutions' own protocols. For TCRbeta analysis, collaborators shipped samples as frozen whole blood, isolated PBMCs, or DNA extracted from either of those sample types. The immunoSEQ Assay, a bias-controlled multiplex PCR, was used to amplify TCRbeta CDR3 regions from genomic DNA. The original methods were these. Within the assay, amplification of reference gene primers was used to estimate how many nucleated cells each sample contained. To quantify the absolute abundance of each unique TCRbeta CDR3 rearrangement, sequence reads were collapsed and filtered. For each sample, productive Simpson clonality was calculated as the square root of Simpson's diversity index over productive rearrangements. Not all clones reach the TCRdb copy of this immuneACCESS table, which keeps in-frame sequences only. Checked studies attribute under half of the gap to unresolved V genes and leave the rest unexplained. V, J and clone size reflect that table, while D and trimming were determined from the DNA. Here the sample has over 80,000 clones; 86% occur a single time. 0.95% to 1.5% of the sample is taken by the ten largest.

Overall results and qualifications from the work: Clinical and demographic metadata were provided uncurated, with the amount varying by source and participant.

Turning to this clone: Its antigen is not yet known. Base qualities are missing; no much larger clone stands one base away.

This sequence uses TRBV30 and TRBJ2-3; perhaps TRBD2 is the D gene, with 5 bases matching. Sequenced sample: peripheral blood. The TCR originated in a man older than 75 with active or convalescent COVID-19. The CDR3 region has the sequence CAWSGVTDTQYF. The nucleotides read TGTGCCTGGAGCGGGGTCACAGATACGCAGTATTTT. Joined to the reference TRBV30 and TRBJ2-3 proteins, this CDR3 gives the full variable domain: SQTIHQWPATLVQPVGSPLSLECTVEGTSNPNLYWYRQAAGRGLQLLFYSVGIGQISSEVPQNLSASRPQDRQFILSSKKLLLSDSGFYLCAWSGVTDTQYFGPGTRLTVL.